The present T cell receptor (beta chain) was sequenced within a study of OX40 agonist ivuxolimab in advanced cancers. Study background: Cancers in dose escalation were hepatocellular, melanoma, renal cell and head and neck.

This clone was picked up one time. Its antigen is not identified. Blood samples were obtained at baseline, cycle 4 day 1, and cycle 7 day 1. The protocol was immunoSEQ multiplex PCR, while the TCRdb copy is restricted to in-frame clones and leaves out a portion. The sample shows roughly 50,000 clones, about 89% of them seen only once. Germline assignment: CDR1 MNHNS and CDR2 SASEGT. CDR3 length: 15 residues. Between the trimmed V and J ends, which lost 4 bases and 2 bases, there was a span of 15 bases. Study conclusions and caveats: Blood T cells, both CD4+ and CD8+, expanded clonally by week 6 at 0.1 to 3.0 mg/kg.

This clonotype originated in an adult with an advanced solid tumor such as melanoma, head and neck, liver or kidney cancer. The sequenced sample was CD4+ or CD8+ T cells sorted from blood, obtained in a trial of the OX40 agonist ivuxolimab. The V call is TRBV6-1, the J call TRBJ2-7, with D perhaps matching TRBD1 (6 bases). The CDR3 protein is CASSGRWGRTYEQYF. CDR3 DNA sequence: TGTGCCAGCAGTGGGAGGTGGGGGCGGACCTACGAGCAGTACTTC.